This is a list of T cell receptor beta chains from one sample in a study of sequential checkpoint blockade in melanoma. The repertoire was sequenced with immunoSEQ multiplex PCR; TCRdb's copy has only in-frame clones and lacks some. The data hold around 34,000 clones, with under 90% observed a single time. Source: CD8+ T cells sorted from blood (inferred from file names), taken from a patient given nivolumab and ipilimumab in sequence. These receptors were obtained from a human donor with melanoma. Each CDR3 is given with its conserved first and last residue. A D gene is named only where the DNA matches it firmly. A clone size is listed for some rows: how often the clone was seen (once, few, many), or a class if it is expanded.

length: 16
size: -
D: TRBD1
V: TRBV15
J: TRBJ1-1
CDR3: CATSRTPGTDATEAFF
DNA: TGTGCCACCAGCAGAACGCCGGGGACAGACGCCACTGAAGCCTTCTTT

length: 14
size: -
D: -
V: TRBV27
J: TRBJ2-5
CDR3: CASSLSRLTETQYF
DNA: TGTGCCAGCAGTTTATCGAGGCTGACGGAGACCCAGTACTTC

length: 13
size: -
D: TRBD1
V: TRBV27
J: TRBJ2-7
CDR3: CASSWGQGNEQYF
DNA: TGTGCCAGCTCCTGGGGACAGGGAAATGAGCAGTACTTC

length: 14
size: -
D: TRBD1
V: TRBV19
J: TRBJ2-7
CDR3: CASSQRTGIYEQYF
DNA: TGTGCCAGTAGTCAAAGGACAGGGATCTACGAGCAGTACTTC

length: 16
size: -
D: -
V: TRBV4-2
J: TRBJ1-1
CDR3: CASSLTTIGVRTEAFF
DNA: TGTGCCAGCAGCCTTACAACGATAGGGGTCCGAACTGAAGCTTTCTTT

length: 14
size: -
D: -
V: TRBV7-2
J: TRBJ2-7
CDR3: CASSLGGVSYEQYF
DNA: TGTGCCAGCAGCTTAGGGGGGGTTAGCTACGAGCAGTACTTC

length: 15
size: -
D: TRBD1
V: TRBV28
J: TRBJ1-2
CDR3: CASKPNRGVDYGYTF
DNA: TGTGCCAGCAAACCTAACAGGGGTGTGGACTATGGCTACACCTTC

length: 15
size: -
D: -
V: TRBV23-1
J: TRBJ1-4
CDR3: CASSHLETRSEKLFF
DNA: TGCGCCAGCAGTCACCTGGAAACGAGGAGTGAAAAACTGTTTTTT

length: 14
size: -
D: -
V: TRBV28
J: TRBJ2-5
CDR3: CASSWDTGPALNYF
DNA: TGTGCCAGCAGTTGGGATACAGGGCCGGCACTGAACTACTTC

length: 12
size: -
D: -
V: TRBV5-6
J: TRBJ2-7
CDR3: CASSPDSDEQYF
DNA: TGTGCCAGCAGCCCGGACAGTGACGAGCAGTACTTC

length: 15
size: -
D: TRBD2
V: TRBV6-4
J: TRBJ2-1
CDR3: CASSDLYGGGREQFF
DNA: TGTGCCAGCAGTGACCTCTATGGGGGAGGGCGCGAGCAGTTCTTC

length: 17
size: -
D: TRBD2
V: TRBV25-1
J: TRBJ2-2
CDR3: CASSEITSGRGTGELFF
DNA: TGTGCCAGCAGTGAAATCACTAGCGGGAGGGGGACCGGGGAGCTGTTTTTT

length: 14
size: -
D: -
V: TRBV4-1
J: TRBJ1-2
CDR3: CASSQDQAFYGYTF
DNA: TGCGCCAGCAGCCAAGATCAGGCCTTCTATGGCTACACCTTC

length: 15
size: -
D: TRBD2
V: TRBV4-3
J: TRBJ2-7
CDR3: CASSQEVAGPYEQYF
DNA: TGCGCCAGCAGCCAGGAGGTAGCGGGCCCCTACGAGCAGTACTTC

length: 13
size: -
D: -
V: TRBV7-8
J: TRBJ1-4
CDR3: CASSFSPGEKLFF
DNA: TGTGCCAGCAGCTTTTCACCCGGTGAAAAACTGTTTTTT

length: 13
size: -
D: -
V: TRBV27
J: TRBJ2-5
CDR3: CASSLPSSQTQYF
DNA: TGTGCCAGCAGTTTACCAAGTAGCCAGACCCAGTACTTC

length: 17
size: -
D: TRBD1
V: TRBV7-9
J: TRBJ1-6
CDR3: CASTRAPGGSYNSPLHF
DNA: TGTGCCAGCACCCGAGCCCCAGGGGGCTCCTATAATTCACCCCTCCACTTT

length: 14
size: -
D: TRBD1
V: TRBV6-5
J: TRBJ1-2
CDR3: CASSSQGLDYGYTF
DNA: TGTGCCAGCAGTTCACAGGGGTTAGACTATGGCTACACCTTC

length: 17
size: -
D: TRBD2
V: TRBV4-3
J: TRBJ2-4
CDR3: CASSRILAGEAKNIQYF
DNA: TGCGCCAGCAGCCGCATCCTAGCGGGAGAGGCCAAAAACATTCAGTACTTC

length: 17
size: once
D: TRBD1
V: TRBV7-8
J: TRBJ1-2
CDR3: CASSSTGVLPIVYGYTF
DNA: TGTGCCAGCAGCTCCACAGGGGTCCTCCCAATTGTCTACGGCTACACCTTC

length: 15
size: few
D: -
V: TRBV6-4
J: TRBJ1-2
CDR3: CASSENNQGTYGYTF
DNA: TGTGCCAGCAGTGAGAACAATCAGGGGACATACGGCTACACCTTC

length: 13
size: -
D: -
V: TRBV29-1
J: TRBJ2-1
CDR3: CSVEEGQRNEQFF
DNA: TGCAGCGTTGAAGAGGGACAACGGAATGAGCAGTTCTTC

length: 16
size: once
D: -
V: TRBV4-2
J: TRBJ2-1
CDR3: CASSQDGRGTYNEQFF
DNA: TGTGCCAGCAGCCAAGATGGGAGAGGTACCTACAATGAGCAGTTCTTC

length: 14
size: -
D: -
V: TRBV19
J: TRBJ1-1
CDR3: CASSRFTEDTEAFF
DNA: TGTGCCAGTAGTAGGTTTACAGAAGACACTGAAGCTTTCTTT

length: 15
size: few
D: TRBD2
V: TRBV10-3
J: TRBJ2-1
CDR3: CAISKGTSVGNEQFF
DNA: TGTGCCATCAGTAAAGGGACTAGCGTCGGAAATGAGCAGTTCTTC

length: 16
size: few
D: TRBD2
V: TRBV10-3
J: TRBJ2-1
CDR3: CAISESSSGRVHEQFF
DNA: TGTGCCATCAGTGAGTCGAGTAGCGGGAGAGTTCACGAGCAGTTCTTC

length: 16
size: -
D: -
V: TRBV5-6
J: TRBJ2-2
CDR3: CASSLAMAGGTGELFF
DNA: TGTGCCAGCAGCTTGGCCATGGCGGGTGGCACCGGGGAGCTGTTTTTT

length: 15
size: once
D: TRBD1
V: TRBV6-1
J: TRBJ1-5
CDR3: CASSYRQGAVQPQHF
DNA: TGTGCCAGCAGCTACCGACAGGGGGCCGTTCAGCCCCAGCATTTT

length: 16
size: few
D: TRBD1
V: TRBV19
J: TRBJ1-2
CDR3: CASSIDMGQGAYGYTF
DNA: TGTGCCAGTAGTATAGACATGGGACAGGGAGCCTATGGCTACACCTTC

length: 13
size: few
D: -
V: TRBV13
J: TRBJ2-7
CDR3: CASSLDRSYEQYF
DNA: TGTGCCAGCAGCTTAGACAGGTCCTACGAGCAGTACTTC

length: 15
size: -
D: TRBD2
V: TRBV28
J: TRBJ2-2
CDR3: CASSPAGVGTGELFF
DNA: TGTGCCAGCAGCCCAGCGGGAGTGGGCACCGGGGAGCTGTTTTTT

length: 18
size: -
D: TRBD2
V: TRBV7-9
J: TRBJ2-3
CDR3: CASSLSIGGGGGRDTQYF
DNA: TGTGCCAGCAGCTTATCCATTGGTGGCGGGGGGGGCAGAGATACGCAGTATTTT

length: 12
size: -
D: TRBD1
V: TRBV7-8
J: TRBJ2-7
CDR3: CASGRGYDEQYF
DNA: TGTGCCTCGGGCAGGGGGTACGACGAGCAGTACTTC

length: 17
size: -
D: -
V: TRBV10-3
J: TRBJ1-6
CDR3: CAISESGPSSYNSPLHF
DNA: TGTGCCATCAGTGAGTCGGGCCCGAGCTCCTATAATTCACCCCTCCACTTT

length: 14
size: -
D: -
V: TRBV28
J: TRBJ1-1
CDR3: CASSLYGGLTEAFF
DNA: TGTGCCAGCAGTTTATACGGGGGGCTCACTGAAGCTTTCTTT

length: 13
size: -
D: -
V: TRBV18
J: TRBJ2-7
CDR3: CANTAGSTYEQYF
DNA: TGTGCTAACACGGCCGGTAGCACCTACGAGCAGTACTTC

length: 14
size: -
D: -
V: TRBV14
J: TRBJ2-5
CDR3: CASNQVARGETQYF
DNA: TGTGCCAGCAACCAAGTTGCTAGGGGCGAGACCCAGTACTTC

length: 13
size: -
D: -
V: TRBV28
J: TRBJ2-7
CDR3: CASGQSYDYEQYF
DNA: TGTGCCAGCGGACAAAGCTATGACTACGAGCAGTACTTC

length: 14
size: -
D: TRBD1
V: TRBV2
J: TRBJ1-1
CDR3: CASSEDGQGGEAFF
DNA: TGTGCCAGCAGTGAAGACGGACAGGGCGGAGAAGCTTTCTTT

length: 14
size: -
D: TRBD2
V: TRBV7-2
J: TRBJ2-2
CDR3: CAARGGGYTGELFF
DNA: TGTGCCGCCCGGGGGGGAGGATACACCGGGGAGCTGTTTTTT

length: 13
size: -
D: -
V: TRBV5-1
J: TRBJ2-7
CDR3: CASSSGFSYEQYF
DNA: TGCGCCAGCAGCTCGGGATTCTCCTACGAGCAGTACTTC

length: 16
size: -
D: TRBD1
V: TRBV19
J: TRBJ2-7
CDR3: CASSPPPGQAPYEQYF
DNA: TGTGCCAGTAGTCCTCCGCCGGGACAGGCCCCCTACGAGCAGTACTTC

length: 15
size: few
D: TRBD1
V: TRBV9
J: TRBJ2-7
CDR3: CASSPLGQTPYEQYF
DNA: TGTGCCAGCAGCCCTCTGGGACAGACACCCTACGAGCAGTACTTC

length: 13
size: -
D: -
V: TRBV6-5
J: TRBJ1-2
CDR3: CASSYEGNYGYTF
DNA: TGTGCCAGCAGTTACGAGGGTAACTATGGCTACACCTTC

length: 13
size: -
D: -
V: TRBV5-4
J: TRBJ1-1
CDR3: CASSWGEGAGVIF
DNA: -

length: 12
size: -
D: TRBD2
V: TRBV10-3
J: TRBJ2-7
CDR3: CAISRTSGEQYF
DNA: TGTGCCATCAGCCGGACTAGCGGCGAGCAGTACTTC

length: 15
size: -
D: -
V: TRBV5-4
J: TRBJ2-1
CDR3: CASSLEYGSYNEQFF
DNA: TGTGCCAGCAGCTTGGAATACGGCTCCTACAATGAGCAGTTCTTC

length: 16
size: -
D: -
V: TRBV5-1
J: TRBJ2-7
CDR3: CASSSLLGQLSYEQYF
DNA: TGCGCCAGCAGCAGCCTGCTTGGACAGCTATCCTACGAGCAGTACTTC

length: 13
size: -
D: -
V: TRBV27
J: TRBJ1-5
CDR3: CASTSGVSQPQHF
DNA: TGTGCCAGCACCTCGGGGGTTTCTCAGCCCCAGCATTTT

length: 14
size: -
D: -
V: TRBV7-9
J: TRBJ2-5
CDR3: CASSLGGDWETQYF
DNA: TGTGCCAGCAGCTTAGGGGGGGACTGGGAGACCCAGTACTTC

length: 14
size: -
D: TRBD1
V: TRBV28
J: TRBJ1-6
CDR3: CASSWGTGISPLHF
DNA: TGTGCCAGCAGCTGGGGGACAGGGATTTCACCCCTCCACTTT

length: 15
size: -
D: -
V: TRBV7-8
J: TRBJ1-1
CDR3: CASSLTGQVNTEAFF
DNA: TGTGCCAGCAGCTTAACAGGGCAGGTGAACACTGAAGCTTTCTTT